This T cell receptor (beta chain) appears in the sequencing data of a study of radiation and T cells in renal cell carcinoma. General study findings and limits: No pretreatment tumor biopsies were available for baseline clonotypes. In blood, top tumor clones expanded by 2 weeks, shrinking by 4.

Germline V lookup: CDR1 MNHNS, CDR2 SASEGT. The CDR3 is 14 residues long. The ends lost 4 bases at V and 6 bases at J; junction bases unmatched: 7. Data came from immunoSEQ multiplex PCR; TCRdb stores just in-frame clones and leaves some out. The sample lists some 97,000 clones, roughly 84% occurring once. This clone was detected once. The antigen is not known. Time point in this sample: blood 4 weeks post-SBRT, at nephrectomy. Treatment noted: 15 Gy SBRT to primary tumor, nephrectomy 4 weeks later. Nephrectomy followed 15 Gy stereotactic body radiation by 4 weeks. Here the sequenced sample was blood, taken from a patient whose treatment included radiotherapy and nephrectomy. The chain is built from TRBV6-1 and TRBJ2-7; 9 nucleotides align to TRBD2. The clonotype comes from a man in his sixties with renal cell carcinoma. CDR3 loop: CASSVGGRAGEQYF. Written as DNA, the CDR3 is TGTGCCAGCAGTGTGGGCGGGAGGGCCGGCGAGCAGTACTTC.